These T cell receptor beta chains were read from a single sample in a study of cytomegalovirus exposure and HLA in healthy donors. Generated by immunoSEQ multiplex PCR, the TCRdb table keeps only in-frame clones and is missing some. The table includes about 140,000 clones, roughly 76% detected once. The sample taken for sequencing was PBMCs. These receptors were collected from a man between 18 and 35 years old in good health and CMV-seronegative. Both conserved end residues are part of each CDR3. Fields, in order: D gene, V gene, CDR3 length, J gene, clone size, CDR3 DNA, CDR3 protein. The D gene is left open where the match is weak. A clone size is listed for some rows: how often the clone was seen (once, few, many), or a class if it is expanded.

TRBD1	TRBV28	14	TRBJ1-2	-	TGTGCCAGCAGTGGCGGGACAGGGAACTATGGCTACACCTTC	CASSGGTGNYGYTF
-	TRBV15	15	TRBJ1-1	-	TGTGCCACCAGCAGGGACCAGGGGCGGAACACTGAAGCTTTCTTT	CATSRDQGRNTEAFF
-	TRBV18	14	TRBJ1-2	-	TGTGCCAGCTCACCAAGGAGGCATGCGGATGGCTACACCTTC	CASSPRRHADGYTF
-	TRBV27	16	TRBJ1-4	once	TGTGCCAGCAGTCCGGACATCACAGGGTCGGGGGAAAAACTGTTTTTT	CASSPDITGSGEKLFF
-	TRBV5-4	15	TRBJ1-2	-	TGTGCCAGCAGTTTACGCAGAACAGGAGTTGATGGCTACACCTTC	CASSLRRTGVDGYTF
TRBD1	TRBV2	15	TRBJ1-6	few	TGTGCCAGCCGCGCCCGGGACAGGGATAATTCACCCCTCCACTTT	CASRARDRDNSPLHF
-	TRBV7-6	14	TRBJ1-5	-	TGTGCCAGCAGCTTAGCGGGGGGTACACAGCCCCAGCATTTT	CASSLAGGTQPQHF
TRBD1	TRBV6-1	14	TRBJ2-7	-	TGTGCCAGCAGGGGGGACAGGGGGGCCTACGAGCAGTACTTC	CASRGDRGAYEQYF
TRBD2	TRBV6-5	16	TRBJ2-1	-	TGTGCCAGCAGTTACTCGGCTAGCGGGAGAGGGAATGAGCAGTTCTTC	CASSYSASGRGNEQFF
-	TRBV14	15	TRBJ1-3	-	TGTGCCAGCAGCCTTATGCGGTCCTCTGGAAACACCATATATTTT	CASSLMRSSGNTIYF
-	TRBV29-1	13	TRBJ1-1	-	TGCAGCGCCTTCACCGACAGAGACACTGAAGCTTTCTTT	CSAFTDRDTEAFF
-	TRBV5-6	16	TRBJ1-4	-	TGTGCCAGCAGCTTACCCAGAGGGCGTACTAATGAAAAACTGTTTTTT	CASSLPRGRTNEKLFF
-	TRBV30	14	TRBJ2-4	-	TGTGCCTGGGCCGACCGGGACTGGAAAAACATTCAGTACTTC	CAWADRDWKNIQYF
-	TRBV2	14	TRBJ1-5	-	TGTGCCAGCAGTGCGAACAGGGACAATCAGCCCCAGCATTTT	CASSANRDNQPQHF
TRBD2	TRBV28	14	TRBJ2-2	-	TGTGCCAGCAGTTCGGGGGGGAACACCGGGGAGCTGTTTTTT	CASSSGGNTGELFF
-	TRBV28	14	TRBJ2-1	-	TGTGCCAGCAGTCCCCCGACTCGATTGAATGAGCAGTTCTTC	CASSPPTRLNEQFF
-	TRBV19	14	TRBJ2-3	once	TGTGCCAGTAGTCCCCTGGGCAGCTCAGATACGCAGTATTTT	CASSPLGSSDTQYF
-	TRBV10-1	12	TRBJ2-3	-	TGCGCCAGCAGTGAGCGAGCGGATACGCAGTATTTT	CASSERADTQYF
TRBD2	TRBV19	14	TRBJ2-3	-	TGTGCCAGTAGGCCTAGCGGGGATACAGATACGCAGTATTTT	CASRPSGDTDTQYF
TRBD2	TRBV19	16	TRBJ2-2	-	TGTGCCAGTAGTATAGACGGCGGGAGACGAAGCGGGGAGCTGTTTTTT	CASSIDGGRRSGELFF
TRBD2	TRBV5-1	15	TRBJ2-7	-	TGCGCCAGCAGCCTGACTAGCGGGAGCCTCTACGAGCAGTACTTC	CASSLTSGSLYEQYF
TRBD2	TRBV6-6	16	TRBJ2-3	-	TGTGCCAGCAGTCGGACGACTAGCGGGAGTACAGATACGCAGTATTTT	CASSRTTSGSTDTQYF
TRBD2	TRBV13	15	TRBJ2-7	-	TGTGCCAGCAGCTTAGAGGCGGGAGGCAACTACGAGCAGTACTTC	CASSLEAGGNYEQYF
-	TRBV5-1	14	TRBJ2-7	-	TGCGCCAGCAGCTTGGAGCGCTCCCTCCCCGAGCAGTACTTC	CASSLERSLPEQYF
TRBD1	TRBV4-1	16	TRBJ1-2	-	TGCGCCAGCAGCCAAGCAACAACAGGGGGCCCCTATGGCTACACCTTC	CASSQATTGGPYGYTF
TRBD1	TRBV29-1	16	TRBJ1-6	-	TGCAGCGTTGACTCCGGGACAGGGGGCTGGAATTCACCCCTCCACTTT	CSVDSGTGGWNSPLHF
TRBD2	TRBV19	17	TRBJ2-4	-	TGTGCCAGTAGCTTTTTGAAGGGAGGGCTAGCCAAAAACATTCAGTACTTC	CASSFLKGGLAKNIQYF
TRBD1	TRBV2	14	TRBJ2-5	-	TGTGCCAGCTTGGAGGACAGGGCCATGGAGACCCAGTACTTC	CASLEDRAMETQYF
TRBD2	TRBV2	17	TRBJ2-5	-	TGTGCCAGCAGGACGGGGGTACTAGCGGGGGGAGGAGAGACCCAGTACTTC	CASRTGVLAGGGETQYF
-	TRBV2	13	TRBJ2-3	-	TGTGCCAGCAGTGAGGGGGCCCGTGATACGCAGTATTTT	CASSEGARDTQYF
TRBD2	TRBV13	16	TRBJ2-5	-	TGTGCCAGCAGCCTAAGACTAGCGGGGTACCAAGAGACCCAGTACTTC	CASSLRLAGYQETQYF
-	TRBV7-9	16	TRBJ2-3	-	TGTGCCAGCAGCTTTCCTTCGACAGCGATCACAGATACGCAGTATTTT	CASSFPSTAITDTQYF
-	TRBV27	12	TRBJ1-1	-	TGTGCCAGCAGCTCCCGGACAGACGAAGCTTTCTTT	CASSSRTDEAFF
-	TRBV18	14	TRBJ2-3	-	TGTGCCAGCTCACCAACCGGGATCACAGATACGCAGTATTTT	CASSPTGITDTQYF
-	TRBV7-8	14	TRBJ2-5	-	TGTGCCAGCAGCTTAGGGCCTAGGAAAGAGACCCAGTACTTC	CASSLGPRKETQYF
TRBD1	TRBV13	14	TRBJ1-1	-	TGCGCCAGCAGCCGCGGGACAGGGAAAACTGAAGCTTTCTTT	CASSRGTGKTEAFF
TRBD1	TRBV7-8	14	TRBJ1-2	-	TGTGCCAGCAGCACGGGACAGGGGGACTATGGCTACACCTTC	CASSTGQGDYGYTF
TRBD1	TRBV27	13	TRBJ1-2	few	TGTGCCAGCAGTGTACAGGGGAACTATGGCTACACCTTC	CASSVQGNYGYTF
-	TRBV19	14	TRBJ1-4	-	TGTGCCAGTAGTAAAGGACAAAATAATGAAAAACTGTTTTTT	CASSKGQNNEKLFF
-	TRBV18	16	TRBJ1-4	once	TGTGCCAGCTCACCACAGTTATCCCAGGCTAATGAAAAACTGTTTTTT	CASSPQLSQANEKLFF
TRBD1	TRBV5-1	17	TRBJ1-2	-	TGCGCCACCGCGAGGGGGACAGGGGACGGGTTTCCCTATGGCTACACCTTC	CATARGTGDGFPYGYTF
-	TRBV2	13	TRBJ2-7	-	TGTGCCAGCAGTGAATTCGCGGGTTACGAGCAGTACTTC	CASSEFAGYEQYF